This record covers a single T cell receptor (beta chain). The antigen remains undetermined. This entry comes from a study of T cell responses to AZD1222 COVID-19 vaccine. Study conclusions and caveats: Donors skewed white British and female; clonal diversity was possibly underestimated. Sampled repertoires all dated from after the peak T cell response.

Trimming removed 6 bases at V and 2 bases at J, with 11 bases between. Germline-derived CDR1 and CDR2 are MNHEY and SVGAGI. This CDR3 region has 14 residues. Profiling relied on immunoSEQ multiplex PCR, and the TCRdb table lists in-frame clones only, not all of them. The sample carries 150,000 to 200,000 clones, 85% to 95% recorded once. The chain is built from TRBV6-5 and TRBJ1-3; D gene ambiguous. This specimen was peripheral blood, taken 28 days after the second AZD1222 dose. The sequence derives from an adult who received the AZD1222 COVID-19 vaccine. The CDR3: CASSRGSPGNTIYF. CDR3 DNA sequence: TGTGCCAGCAGCCGTGGGTCCCCTGGAAACACCATATATTTT.